The 10 T cell receptor beta chains given below trace back to one sample, sequenced in a study of spatial heterogeneity in lung cancer. Via MiXCR, TCRdb re-called the 5' RACE reads, giving one row per CDR3 protein. The data show tens of thousands of distinct CDR3 sequences, around 5.2% seen once. Time point given: sample taken at primary tumor resection. Material for sequencing was whole RNA from tumor, nontumor lung or frozen PBMC, left unsorted. The specimen comprised PBMCs, sampled at surgery. The receptors originated from a female donor with early-stage non-small cell lung cancer.

This clonotype came up many times. J is TRBJ2-5 and V is TRBV20-1; the D gene is possibly TRBD1 (6 bases). The CDR3 extends over 13 amino acids. The germline V gene has CDR1 DFQATT and CDR2 SNEGSKA (reference sequence). The germline V and J ends were trimmed by 1 base and 4 bases, with 10 bases remaining between them. CDR3 protein: CSARAGQSETQYF. CDR3 bases: TGCAGTGCTAGAGCGGGACAATCAGAGACCCAGTACTTC.

The chain links TRBV11-2 to TRBJ1-4, with 8 positions matching TRBD1. V gave up 5 bases and J gave up 11 bases; unmatched junction bases: 16. CDR1 SGHAT and CDR2 FQNNGV come from the germline V gene. CDR3 length: 16 residues. CDR3 nucleotide sequence: TGTGCCAGCAGCCGGGCAGGGGGCCGAGGGGCCCGGAAACTGTTTTTT. Encoded protein: CASSRAGGRGARKLFF.

This chain joins TRBV2 and TRBJ1-4, with a possible D match to TRBD1 (5 bases). Germline-derived CDR1 and CDR2 are SNHLY and FYNNEI. There are 15 residues in the CDR3. V was shortened by 5 bases and J by 6 bases, with 16 bases between the two germline ends. CDR3 DNA: TGTGCCAGCAGTTCTACAGGAGGGATAGATGAAAAACTGTTTTTT. This encodes CASSSTGGIDEKLFF.

The gene calls are TRBV18 and TRBJ2-7; D may be TRBD1 (6 bases). The CDR3 extends over 13 amino acids. Trimming removed 2 bases at V and 5 bases at J, with 10 bases between. Germline CDR1 KGHSH, CDR2 LQKENI. The CDR3 DNA follows: TGTGCCAGCTCACCAGCAGGGGTCGACGAGCAGTACTTC. Protein: CASSPAGVDEQYF.

This clonotype was counted ten times or more. This sequence joins TRBV6-5 and TRBJ2-7, with D maybe TRBD2 (5 bases). The germline V gene has CDR1 MNHEY and CDR2 SVGAGI. There are 13 residues in the CDR3. V was pared by 5 bases and J by 9 bases, with 17 bases between. The CDR3, as DNA: TGTGCCAGCAGTGTCCGGGATCTAAGCTGGCAGTACTTC. Its translation: CASSVRDLSWQYF.

On this clonotype itself: Germline and junction disagree at one end, which may indicate a read error. V gene TRBV7-7 combines with J gene TRBJ2-5; 10 nucleotides match TRBD2. CDR3 length: 14 residues. Germline V gene data show CDR1 as SSHAT and CDR2 as FNYEAQ (reference sequence). The CDR3 DNA follows: TGTGCTAGCAGCGGCAGCGGGGGGGAAGAGACCCAGTACTTC. This gives the protein CASSGSGGEETQYF. The variable domain in full, completed from reference TRBV7-7 and TRBJ2-5, reads GAGVSQSPRYKVTKRGQDVTLRCDPISSHATLYWYQQALGQGPEFLTYFNYEAQPDKSGLPSDRFSAERPEGSISTLTIQRTEQRDSAMYRCASSGSGGEETQYFGPGTRLLVL.

This clonotype has a handful of counts. This chain connects TRBV12-3 or TRBV12-4 to TRBJ2-3; D may be TRBD1 or TRBD2 (5 bases each). Between the trimmed V and J ends, which lost 5 bases and 2 bases, there was a span of 23 bases. The length of the CDR3 is 18 residues. CDR3 coding DNA: TGTGCCAGCAGTGCCACCGGCGGGTCCCTGGGGCACACAGATACGCAGTATTTT. As protein: CASSATGGSLGHTDTQYF.

Many counts were recorded for this clonotype. The J gene is TRBJ2-1, the V gene TRBV9; perhaps D is TRBD1 or TRBD2 (5 bases each). CDR3 length: 15 residues. V was shortened by 0 bases and J by 3 bases, with 10 bases between the two germline ends. Per germline, CDR1 SGDLS and CDR2 YYNGEE. The CDR3 protein is CASSVGGEYYNEQFF. CDR3 nucleotides: TGTGCCAGCAGCGTAGGAGGGGAATACTACAATGAGCAGTTCTTC.

The table lists this clonotype with many counts. The V and J genes are TRBV7-9 and TRBJ2-2, with 7 bases that match TRBD1. Germline CDR1 and CDR2: SEHNR and FQNEAQ (reference sequence). V shed 7 bases and J 6 bases; nucleotides not matched to a gene: 14. The CDR3 sequence is 16 residues long. CDR3 in DNA: TGTGCCAGCACCCCGGTCAGGGACAGATCCCCCGGGGAGCTGTTTTTT. Protein product: CASTPVRDRSPGELFF.

In its sample, this clonotype was seen many times. The junction shows a germline mismatch at one end, possibly a read error. This chain links TRBV29-1 with TRBJ2-5; TRBD2 might be the D (5 bases). Germline V CDR1 and CDR2: SQVTM, ANQGSEA. CDR3 size: 20 residues. The CDR3 nucleotides are TGCAGCGTGGAAGACCGGGCGGGCCGGACGGGCCCTGCCCCTCCAGAGACCCAGTACTTC. Residues: CSVEDRAGRTGPAPPETQYF.